The present T cell receptor (beta chain) was sequenced within a study of OX40 agonist ivuxolimab in advanced cancers. The germline CDR1 and CDR2 sequences are SGHTA and FQGNSA. The CDR3 has 14 amino acids. J was trimmed by 15 bases and V by 1 base; bases with no gene match: 10. Sequencing was performed with immunoSEQ multiplex PCR; in TCRdb, only in-frame clones are kept and a portion is missing. Altogether 48,000 or so clones are present, around 80% being singletons, with the ten largest covering about 7.2%. V and J are TRBV7-2 and TRBJ2-1; 9 nucleotides agree with TRBD2. The sequencing used CD4+ or CD8+ T cells sorted from blood, collected in a trial of the OX40 agonist ivuxolimab. This TCR derives from an adult with an advanced solid tumor such as melanoma, head and neck, liver or kidney cancer. The CDR3, as DNA: TGTGCCAGCAGCTTAGGTAGTAGCGGGGGCATTCGGTTCTTC. Amino acid sequence: CASSLGSSGGIRFF.